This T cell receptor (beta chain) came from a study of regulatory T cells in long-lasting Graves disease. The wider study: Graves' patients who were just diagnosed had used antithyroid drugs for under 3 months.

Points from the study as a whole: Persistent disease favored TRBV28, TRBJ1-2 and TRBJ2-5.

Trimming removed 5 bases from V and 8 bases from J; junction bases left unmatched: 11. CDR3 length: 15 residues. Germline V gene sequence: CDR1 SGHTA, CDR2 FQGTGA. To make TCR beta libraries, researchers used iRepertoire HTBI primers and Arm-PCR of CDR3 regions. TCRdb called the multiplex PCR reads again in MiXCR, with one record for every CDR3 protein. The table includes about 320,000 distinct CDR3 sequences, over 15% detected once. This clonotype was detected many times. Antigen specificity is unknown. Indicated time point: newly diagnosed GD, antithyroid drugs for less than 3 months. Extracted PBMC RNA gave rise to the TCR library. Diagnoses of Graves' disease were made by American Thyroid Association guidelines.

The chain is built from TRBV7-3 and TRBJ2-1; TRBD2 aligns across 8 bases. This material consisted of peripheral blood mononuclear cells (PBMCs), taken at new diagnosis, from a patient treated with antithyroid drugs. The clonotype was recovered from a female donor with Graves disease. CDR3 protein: CASSLKGLEVYEQFF. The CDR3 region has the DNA TGTGCCAGCAGCCTGAAGGGACTAGAGGTCTATGAGCAGTTCTTC.